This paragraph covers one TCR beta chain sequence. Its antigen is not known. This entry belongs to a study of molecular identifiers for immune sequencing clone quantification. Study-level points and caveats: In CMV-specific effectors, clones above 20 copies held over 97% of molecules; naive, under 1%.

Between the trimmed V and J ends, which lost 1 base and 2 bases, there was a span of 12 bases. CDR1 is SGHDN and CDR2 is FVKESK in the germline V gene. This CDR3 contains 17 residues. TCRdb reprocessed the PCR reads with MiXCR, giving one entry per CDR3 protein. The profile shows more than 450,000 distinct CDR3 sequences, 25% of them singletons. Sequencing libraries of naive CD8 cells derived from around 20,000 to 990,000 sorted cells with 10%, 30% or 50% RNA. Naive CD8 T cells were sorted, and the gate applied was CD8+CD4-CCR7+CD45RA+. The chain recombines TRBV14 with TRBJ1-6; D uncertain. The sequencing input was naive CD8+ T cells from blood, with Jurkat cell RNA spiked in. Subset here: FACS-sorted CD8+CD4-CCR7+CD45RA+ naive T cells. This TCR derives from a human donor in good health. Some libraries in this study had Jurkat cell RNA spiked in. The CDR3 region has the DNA TGTGCCAGCAGCCAAGGGGAGGGAGAGGCCTATAATTCACCCCTCCACTTT. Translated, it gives CASSQGEGEAYNSPLHF.